This T cell receptor beta chain was captured by sequencing in a study of blood T cells in healthy people across ages. On the study more broadly: The capture of about one barcoded beta molecule per two T cells was achieved by template switching.

Comments on this clonotype: Its antigen is unknown.

Germline V gene sequence: CDR1 LGHNA, CDR2 YNFKEQ. Trimming removed 4 bases from V and 7 bases from J, with 15 bases in between. The CDR3 totals 14 residues. The sample providers were healthy Caucasian people from Russia, aged roughly 6 to 100. Study results and caveats: Per million T cells, the diversity of TCR beta decreased roughly linearly as age advanced.

Primers used in a second PCR of about 7 to 12 cycles were a sample-barcoded 5' primer and a J-beta primer mix. One entry per CDR3 protein, called by TCRdb with MiXCR from the 5' RACE reads. The sample records 890,000 or so distinct CDR3 sequences, less than 80% being singletons. The source is a man aged 25 to 40 in good health. This sequence joins TRBV4-2 and TRBJ2-3; tentative D call: TRBD2 (6 bases). Input material: blood. CDR3 DNA sequence: TGTGCCAGCAGCCTCGCGGGGCCTAAAAATACGCAGTATTTT. This gives the protein CASSLAGPKNTQYF.